This T cell receptor (beta chain) emerged from a study of shared clonotypes between healthy human individuals. Turning to this clone: Its antigen is still unknown.

Overall study results and limits: Depth of sequencing was expected to influence donor clonotype sharing. Clonotypes that were shared across a few donors made up around 5% of naive CD4 clonotypes.

With V trimmed by 4 bases and J by 4 bases, 1 base remained unmatched. Germline V lookup: CDR1 LNHDA, CDR2 SQIVND (reference sequence). There are 14 residues in the CDR3. CD45RA-negative memory and CD45RA+ naive subsets were split from the CD4+ cells. Generated by immunoSEQ multiplex PCR, the TCRdb table keeps only in-frame clones and is missing some. This sample has about 1 million clones, with under 80% found just once. This TCR was sampled from a man between 18 and 35 years old in good health. The rearrangement joins TRBV19 to TRBJ1-2; 12 positions match TRBD1. Sequencing input: memory CD4+ T cells sorted from blood. Described subset: CD45RA-negative fraction. CDR3 sequence: CASSRDRGLYGYTF. The CDR3 coding sequence is TGTGCCAGTAGTAGGGACAGGGGGCTCTATGGCTACACCTTC.